The clone carrying this T cell receptor beta chain was seen more than once but under ten times. The antigen is not known. The CDR3 consists of 15 residues. The germline gives CDR1 LNHDA, CDR2 SQIVND (reference sequence). Germline trimming cut 3 bases from V and 4 bases from J; bases unmatched to any gene: 3. The sample belongs to a study of human T cells and chemical hapten exposure. Time point denoted: patch test 2, 6 weeks after DPC sensitization. Treatment described: therapeutic diphenylcyclopropenone sensitization with weekly scalp DPC. TCRdb itself ran the RACE reads through MiXCR, one entry per CDR3 protein. The table records roughly 96,000 distinct CDR3 sequences, about a tenth of them present only once. Study-level points and caveats: Among expanded TCRs, significantly more large CDR3 similarity clusters formed than among controls.

The source material was whole blood, sampled in connection with sensitization to the hapten diphenylcyclopropenone (DPC). The chain links TRBV19 to TRBJ2-1; TRBD2 matches 10 bases. The TCR originated in a woman in her thirties or forties with alopecia areata. Some clones in this sample may be carry-over from other donors' samples. The CDR3 sequence: CASSIGLAVYNEQFF. The CDR3 bases are TGTGCCAGTAGTATCGGACTAGCGGTGTACAATGAGCAGTTCTTC.